This entry concerns a single TCR beta chain. This specimen comes from a study of blood T cell repertoires in COVID-19. Study details: Samples came from the United States, Italy and Spain, spanning acute and convalescent COVID-19.

Trimming left V 3 bases short and J 9 bases short, with 15 bases between. This CDR3 has 14 residues. Germline V gene lookup returns CDR1 SGHNT and CDR2 YENEEA. Adults between roughly 18 and 100 years of age took part from some 25 US areas. Symptom resolution, clearance, or two negative PCRs marked the recovered donors of Cohort 3. Measured with immunoSEQ multiplex PCR; TCRdb has only the in-frame clones, and not every one. The sample holds hundreds of thousands of clones; roughly 89% are singletons and the top ten take roughly 5%. The sample consisted of PBMCs or T cells enriched from blood (not recorded which). The sequence came from a man between 60 and 70 years old who had recovered from COVID-19. The V gene is TRBV11-3, the J gene TRBJ2-1, with TRBD1 as a possible D gene (5 bases). The DNA of the CDR3 is TGTGCCAGCAGCTTTAGGGGTCAGCGCGGTGAGCAGTTCTTC. Protein product: CASSFRGQRGEQFF.